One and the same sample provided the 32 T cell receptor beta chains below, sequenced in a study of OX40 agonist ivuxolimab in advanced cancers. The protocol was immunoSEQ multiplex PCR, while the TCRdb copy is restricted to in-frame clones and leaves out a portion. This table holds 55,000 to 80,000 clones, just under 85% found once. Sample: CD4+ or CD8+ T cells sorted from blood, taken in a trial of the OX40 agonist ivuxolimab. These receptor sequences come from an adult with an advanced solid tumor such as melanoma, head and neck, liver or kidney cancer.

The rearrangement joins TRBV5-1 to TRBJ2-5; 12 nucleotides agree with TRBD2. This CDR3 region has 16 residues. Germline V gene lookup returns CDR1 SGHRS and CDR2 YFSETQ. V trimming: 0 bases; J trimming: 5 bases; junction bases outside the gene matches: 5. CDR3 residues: CASSLALAGGRETQYF. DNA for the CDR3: TGCGCCAGCAGCTTGGCACTAGCGGGGGGTCGTGAGACCCAGTACTTC.

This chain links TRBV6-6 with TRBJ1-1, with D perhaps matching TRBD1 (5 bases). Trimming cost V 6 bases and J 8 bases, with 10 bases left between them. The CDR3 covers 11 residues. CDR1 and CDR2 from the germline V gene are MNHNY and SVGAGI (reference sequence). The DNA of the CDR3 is TGTGCCAGCAGCCGAGGGGAGGAAGCTTTCTTT. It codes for CASSRGEEAFF.

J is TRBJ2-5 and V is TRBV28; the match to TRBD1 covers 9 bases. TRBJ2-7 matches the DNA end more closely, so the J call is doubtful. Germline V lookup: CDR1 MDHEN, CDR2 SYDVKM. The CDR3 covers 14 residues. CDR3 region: CASRGGTGPYEQYF. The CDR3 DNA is TGTGCCAGCAGGGGGGGGACAGGGCCCTACGAGCAGTACTTC.

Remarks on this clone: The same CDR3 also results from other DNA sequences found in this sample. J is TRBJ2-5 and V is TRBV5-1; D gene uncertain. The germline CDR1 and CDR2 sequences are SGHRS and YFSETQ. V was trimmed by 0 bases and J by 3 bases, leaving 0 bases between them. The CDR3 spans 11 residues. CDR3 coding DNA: TGCGCCAGCAGCTTGGAAGAGACCCAGTACTTC. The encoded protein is CASSLEETQYF.

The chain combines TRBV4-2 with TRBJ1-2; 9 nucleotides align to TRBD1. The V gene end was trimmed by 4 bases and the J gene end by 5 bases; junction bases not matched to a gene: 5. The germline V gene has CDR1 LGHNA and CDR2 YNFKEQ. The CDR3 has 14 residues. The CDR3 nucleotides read TGTGCCAGCAGCCGCCGGGACAGGGAATATGGCTACACCTTC. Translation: CASSRRDREYGYTF.

The CDR3 nucleotides read TGTGCCAGCAGCTTAACTCGAGGACTAGCGGGAGGCACCGGGGAGCTGTTTTTT. This sequence encodes CASSLTRGLAGGTGELFF. V gene TRBV7-3 combines with J gene TRBJ2-2; 14 nucleotides align to TRBD2. The junction had 4 bases not matched to a gene; V was cut back by 0 bases and J by 4 bases. Per germline, CDR1 SGHTA and CDR2 FQGTGA. The CDR3 is 18 amino acids.

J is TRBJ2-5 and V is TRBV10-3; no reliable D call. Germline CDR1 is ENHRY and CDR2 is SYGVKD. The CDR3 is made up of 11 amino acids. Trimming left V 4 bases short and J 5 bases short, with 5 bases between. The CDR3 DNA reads TGTGCCATCAGTGTTGGGGAGACCCAGTACTTC. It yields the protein CAISVGETQYF.

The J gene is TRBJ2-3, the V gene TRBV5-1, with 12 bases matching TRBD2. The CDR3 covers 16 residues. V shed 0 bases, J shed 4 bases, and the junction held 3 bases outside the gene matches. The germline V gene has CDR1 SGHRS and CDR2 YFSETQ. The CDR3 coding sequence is TGCGCCAGCAGCTTGGTTTCTAGCGGGGGGGCAGATACGCAGTATTTT. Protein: CASSLVSSGGADTQYF.

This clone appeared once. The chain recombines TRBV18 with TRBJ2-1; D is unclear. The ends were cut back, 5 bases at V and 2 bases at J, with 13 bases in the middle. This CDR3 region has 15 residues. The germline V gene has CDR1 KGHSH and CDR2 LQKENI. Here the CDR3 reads CASSGPFKTYNEQFF. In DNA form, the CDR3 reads TGTGCCAGCTCAGGTCCGTTCAAAACCTACAATGAGCAGTTCTTC.

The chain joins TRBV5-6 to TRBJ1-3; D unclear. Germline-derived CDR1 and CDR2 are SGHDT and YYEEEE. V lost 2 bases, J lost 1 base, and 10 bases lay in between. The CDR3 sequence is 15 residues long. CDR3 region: CASSFGSVSGNTIYF. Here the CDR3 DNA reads TGTGCCAGCAGCTTTGGATCTGTTTCTGGAAACACCATATATTTT.

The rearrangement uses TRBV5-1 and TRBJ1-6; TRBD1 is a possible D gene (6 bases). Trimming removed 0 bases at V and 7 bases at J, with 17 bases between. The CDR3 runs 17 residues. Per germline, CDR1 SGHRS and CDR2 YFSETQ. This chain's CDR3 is CASSLVPGERLNSPLHF. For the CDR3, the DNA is TGCGCCAGCAGCTTGGTCCCAGGGGAACGCCTAAATTCACCCCTCCACTTT.

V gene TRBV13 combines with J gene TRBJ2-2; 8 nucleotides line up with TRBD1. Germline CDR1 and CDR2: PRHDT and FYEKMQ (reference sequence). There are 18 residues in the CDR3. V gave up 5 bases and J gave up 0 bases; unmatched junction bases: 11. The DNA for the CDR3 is TGTGCCAGCAGCCTCAGACAGGGGAACCAACCGAACACCGGGGAGCTGTTTTTT. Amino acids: CASSLRQGNQPNTGELFF. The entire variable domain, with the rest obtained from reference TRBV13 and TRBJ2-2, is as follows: AAGVIQSPRHLIKEKRETATLKCYPIPRHDTVYWYQQGPGQDPQFLISFYEKMQSDKGSIPDRFSAQQFSDYHSELNMSSLELGDSALYFCASSLRQGNQPNTGELFFGEGSRLTVL.

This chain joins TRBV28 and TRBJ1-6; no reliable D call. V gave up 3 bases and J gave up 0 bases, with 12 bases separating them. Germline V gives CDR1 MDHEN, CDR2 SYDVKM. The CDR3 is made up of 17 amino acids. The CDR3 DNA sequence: TGTGCCAGCAGTTTGGGCAGTACCAGCTCCTATAATTCACCCCTCCACTTT. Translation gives CASSLGSTSSYNSPLHF.

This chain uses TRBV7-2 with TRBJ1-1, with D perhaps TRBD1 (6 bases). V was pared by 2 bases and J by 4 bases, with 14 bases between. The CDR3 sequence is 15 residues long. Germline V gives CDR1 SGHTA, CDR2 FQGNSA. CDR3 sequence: CASSLTATGTTEAFF. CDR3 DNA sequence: TGTGCCAGCAGCTTAACAGCAACAGGGACCACTGAAGCTTTCTTT.

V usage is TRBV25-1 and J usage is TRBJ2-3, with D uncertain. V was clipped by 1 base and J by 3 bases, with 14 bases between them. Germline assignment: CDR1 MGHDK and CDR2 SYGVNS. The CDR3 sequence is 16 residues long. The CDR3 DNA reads TGTGCCAGCAGTGAATTTGAGAGTTTCAAGACAGATACGCAGTATTTT. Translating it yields CASSEFESFKTDTQYF. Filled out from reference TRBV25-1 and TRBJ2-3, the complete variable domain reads EADIYQTPRYLVIGTGKKITLECSQTMGHDKMYWYQQDPGMELHLIHYSYGVNSTEKGDLSSESTVSRIRTEHFPLTLESARPSHTSQYLCASSEFESFKTDTQYFGPGTRLTVL.

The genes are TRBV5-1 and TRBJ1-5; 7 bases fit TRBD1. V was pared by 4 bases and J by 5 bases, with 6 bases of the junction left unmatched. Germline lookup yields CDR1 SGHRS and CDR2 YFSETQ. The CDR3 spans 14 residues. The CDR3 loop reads CASSPTGYDQPQHF. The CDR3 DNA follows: TGCGCCAGCAGCCCGACAGGGTACGATCAGCCCCAGCATTTT.

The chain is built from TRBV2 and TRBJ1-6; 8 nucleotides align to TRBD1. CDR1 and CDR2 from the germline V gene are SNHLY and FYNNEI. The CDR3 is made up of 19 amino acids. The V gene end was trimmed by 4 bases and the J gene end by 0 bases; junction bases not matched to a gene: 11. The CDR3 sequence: CASSVTRQGSSSYNSPLHF. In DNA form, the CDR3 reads TGTGCCAGCAGTGTCACCCGACAGGGGTCGAGCTCCTATAATTCACCCCTCCACTTT.

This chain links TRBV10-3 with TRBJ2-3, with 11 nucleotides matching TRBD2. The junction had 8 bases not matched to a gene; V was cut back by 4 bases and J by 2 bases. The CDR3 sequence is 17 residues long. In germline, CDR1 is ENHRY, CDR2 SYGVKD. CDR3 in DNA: TGTGCCATCAGTGGATTAGCGGGAGGGAGTGTCACAGATACGCAGTATTTT. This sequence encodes CAISGLAGGSVTDTQYF.

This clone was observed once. This chain's CDR3 is CASSVEGAGTGELFF. The CDR3 bases are TGTGCCAGCAGCGTAGAGGGGGCGGGCACCGGGGAGCTGTTTTTT. This chain uses TRBV9 with TRBJ2-2, with TRBD1 identical over 7 bases. The J segment lost 4 bases and the V segment lost 0 bases, leaving 3 bases of the junction unmatched. CDR3 length equals 15 residues. CDR1 is SGDLS and CDR2 is YYNGEE in the germline V gene.

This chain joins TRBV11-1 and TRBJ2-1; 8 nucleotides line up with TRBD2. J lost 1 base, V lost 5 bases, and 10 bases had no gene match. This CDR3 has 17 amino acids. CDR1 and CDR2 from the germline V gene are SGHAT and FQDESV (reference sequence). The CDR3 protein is CASSILWGGRSYNEQFF. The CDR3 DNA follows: TGTGCCAGCAGCATTTTATGGGGCGGGAGGTCCTACAATGAGCAGTTCTTC. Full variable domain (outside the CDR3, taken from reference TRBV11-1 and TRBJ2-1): EAEVAQSPRYKITEKSQAVAFWCDPISGHATLYWYRQILGQGPELLVQFQDESVVDDSQLPKDRFSAERLKGVDSTLKIQPAELGDSAMYLCASSILWGGRSYNEQFFGPGTRLTVL.

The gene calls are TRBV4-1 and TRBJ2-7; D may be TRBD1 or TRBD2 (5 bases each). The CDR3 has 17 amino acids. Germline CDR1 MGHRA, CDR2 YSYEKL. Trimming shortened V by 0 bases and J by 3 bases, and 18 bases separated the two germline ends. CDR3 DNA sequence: TGCGCCAGCAGCCAAGATGGATCTCTCCGGGACCACTACGAGCAGTACTTC. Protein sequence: CASSQDGSLRDHYEQYF.

CDR3 sequence (DNA): TGCGCCAGCAGCCTTAGCGGGAGGGCCGATACGCAGTATTTT. Its translation is CASSLSGRADTQYF. This sequence joins TRBV4-1 and TRBJ2-3, with 11 bases aligning to TRBD2. CDR3 size: 14 residues. CDR1 is MGHRA, CDR2 YSYEKL, per germline. Unmatched junction bases numbered 3, after V lost 4 bases and J lost 6 bases.

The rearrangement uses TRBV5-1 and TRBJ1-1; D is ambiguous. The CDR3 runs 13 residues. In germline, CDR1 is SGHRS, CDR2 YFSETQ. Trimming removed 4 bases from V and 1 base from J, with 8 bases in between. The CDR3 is CASSVSGNTEAFF. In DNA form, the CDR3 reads TGCGCCAGCAGCGTCTCCGGGAACACTGAAGCTTTCTTT.

The CDR3, as DNA: TGTGCCAGCAGCCAAACAGAGACCCAGTACTTC. Residues: CASSQTETQYF. The chain carries TRBV14 and TRBJ2-5; D remains ambiguous. The CDR3 has 11 amino acids. Germline V gene sequence: CDR1 SGHDN, CDR2 FVKESK. With 2 bases removed from V and 4 bases from J, the gap between germline ends came to 2 bases.

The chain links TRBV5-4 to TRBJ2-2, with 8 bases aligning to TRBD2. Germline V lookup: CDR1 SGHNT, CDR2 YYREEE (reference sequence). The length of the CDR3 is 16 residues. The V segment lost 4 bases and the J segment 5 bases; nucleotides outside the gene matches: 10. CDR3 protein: CASSLPRLAGTGELFF. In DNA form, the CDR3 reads TGTGCCAGCAGCCTCCCACGGCTAGCGGGTACCGGGGAGCTGTTTTTT. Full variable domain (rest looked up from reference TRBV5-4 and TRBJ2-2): ETGVTQSPTHLIKTRGQQVTLRCSSQSGHNTVSWYQQALGQGPQFIFQYYREEENGRGNFPPRFSGLQFPNYSSELNVNALELDDSALYLCASSLPRLAGTGELFFGEGSRLTVL.

CDR3 sequence: CSVPSGPTYNEQFF. The CDR3 DNA reads TGCAGCGTCCCTTCGGGACCGACCTACAATGAGCAGTTCTTC. The rearrangement links TRBV29-1 to TRBJ2-1; D assignment may be TRBD1 or TRBD2 (5 bases each). Germline assignment: CDR1 SQVTM and CDR2 ANQGSEA. This CDR3 spans 14 amino acids. With 6 bases removed from V and 2 bases from J, the gap between germline ends came to 14 bases.

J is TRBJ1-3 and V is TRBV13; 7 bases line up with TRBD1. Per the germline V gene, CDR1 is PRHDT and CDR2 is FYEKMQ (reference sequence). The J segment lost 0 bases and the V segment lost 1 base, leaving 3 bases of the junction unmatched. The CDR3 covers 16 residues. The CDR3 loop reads CASSLAGQFSGNTIYF. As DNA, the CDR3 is TGTGCCAGCAGCTTAGCGGGACAGTTCTCTGGAAACACCATATATTTT.

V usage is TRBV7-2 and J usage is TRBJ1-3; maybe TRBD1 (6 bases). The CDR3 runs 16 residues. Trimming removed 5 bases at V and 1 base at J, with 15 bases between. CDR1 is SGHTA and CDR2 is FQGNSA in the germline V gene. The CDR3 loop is CASSPDRPPSGNTIYF. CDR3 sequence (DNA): TGTGCCAGCAGCCCAGACAGGCCTCCGTCTGGAAACACCATATATTTT.

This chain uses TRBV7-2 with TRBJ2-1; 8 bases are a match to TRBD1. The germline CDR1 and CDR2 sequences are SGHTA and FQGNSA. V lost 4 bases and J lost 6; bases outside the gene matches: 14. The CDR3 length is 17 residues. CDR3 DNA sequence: TGTGCCAGCAGCTCCAGGGTACCAGGGACAGGCCGCAATGAGCAGTTCTTC. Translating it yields CASSSRVPGTGRNEQFF. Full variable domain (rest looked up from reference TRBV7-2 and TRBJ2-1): GAGVSQSPSNKVTEKGKDVELRCDPISGHTALYWYRQSLGQGLEFLIYFQGNSAPDKSGLPSDRFSAERTGGSVSTLTIQRTQQEDSAVYLCASSSRVPGTGRNEQFFGPGTRLTVL.

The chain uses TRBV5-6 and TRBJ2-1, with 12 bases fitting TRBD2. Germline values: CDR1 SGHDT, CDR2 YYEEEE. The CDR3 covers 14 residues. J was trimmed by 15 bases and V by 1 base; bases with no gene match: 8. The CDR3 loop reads CASSLKLAGGVGFF. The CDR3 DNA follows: TGTGCCAGCAGCTTGAAACTAGCGGGAGGAGTGGGGTTCTTC.

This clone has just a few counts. The CDR3: CASSLTLGPLHF. For the CDR3, the DNA is TGCGCCAGCAGCTTGACTTTAGGGCCCCTCCACTTT. The rearrangement uses TRBV5-1 and TRBJ1-6; D is unresolved. The CDR3 covers 12 residues. The V end lost 1 base, the J end lost 13 bases, and 9 bases lay between the germline ends. Per the germline V gene, CDR1 is SGHRS and CDR2 is YFSETQ.

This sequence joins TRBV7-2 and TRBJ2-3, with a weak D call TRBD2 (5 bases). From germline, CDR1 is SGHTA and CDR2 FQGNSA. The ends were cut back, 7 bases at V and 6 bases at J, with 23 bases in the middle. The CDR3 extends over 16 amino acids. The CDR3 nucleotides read TGTGCCAGCACCCCTTCGGGGTCCCATGATTTTGATACGCAGTATTTT. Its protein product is CASTPSGSHDFDTQYF.